These 7 T cell receptor beta chains were sequenced from one sample in a study of cytomegalovirus exposure and HLA in healthy donors. PCR involved 60 Vbeta and 13 Jbeta primers. Sequenced by immunoSEQ multiplex PCR; TCRdb stores in-frame clones only, minus some. The listing records about 82,000 clones. The specimen sequenced was PBMCs. These receptors came from a young woman in good health and CMV-seronegative.

The chain is built from TRBV12-2 and TRBJ1-2; TRBD1 is the table's D call and was not checked against the DNA. TRBV12-2 is a recognized pseudogene. This CDR3 region has 16 residues. The CDR3, as DNA: TGTGCAAGTCGCCAAGGACAGGAGGATTCTAACTATGGCTACACCTTC. This codes for CASRQGQEDSNYGYTF.

The V call is TRBV30, the J call TRBJ2-7, with D tentatively TRBD2 (5 bases). Per the germline V gene, CDR1 is GTSNPN and CDR2 is SVGIG (reference sequence). The germline V and J ends were trimmed by 7 bases and 7 bases, with 17 bases remaining between them. The length of the CDR3 is 12 residues. In DNA, the CDR3 is TGTGCCTCCTCCCGAGGAGGTTGGGAGCAGTACTTC. Its translation: CASSRGGWEQYF.

V gene TRBV7-6 combines with J gene TRBJ2-3; 7 nucleotides agree with TRBD1. Per the germline V gene, CDR1 is SGHVS and CDR2 is FNYEAQ. This CDR3 contains 14 residues. The junction had 2 bases not matched to a gene; V was cut back by 1 base and J by 4 bases. Here the CDR3 reads CASSLGGGADTQYF. CDR3 bases: TGTGCCAGCAGCTTAGGAGGGGGCGCAGATACGCAGTATTTT.

The rearrangement uses TRBV5-1 and TRBJ2-1; 11 bases agree with TRBD2. This CDR3 has 15 amino acids. The J segment lost 4 bases and the V segment lost 4 bases, leaving 4 bases of the junction unmatched. Germline V CDR1 and CDR2: SGHRS, YFSETQ. CDR3 sequence reads: CASSAGLAVYNEQFF. Here the CDR3 DNA reads TGCGCCAGCAGCGCGGGACTAGCGGTTTACAATGAGCAGTTCTTC.

The chain is built from TRBV7-9 and TRBJ2-1; TRBD2 matches at 9 bases. CDR3 length equals 15 residues. In germline, CDR1 is SEHNR, CDR2 FQNEAQ (reference sequence). V lost 5 bases, J lost 8 bases, and 10 bases stayed unmatched. The CDR3 loop reads CASSTGLASRDEQFF. CDR3 DNA sequence: TGTGCCAGCAGCACCGGACTAGCGTCGAGGGATGAGCAGTTCTTC.

The chain links TRBV7-9 to TRBJ2-3; perhaps TRBD2 as D (5 bases). The germline V gene has CDR1 SEHNR and CDR2 FQNEAQ (reference sequence). This CDR3 is 15 amino acids long. V gave up 5 bases and J gave up 3 bases, with 15 bases separating them. Written as DNA, the CDR3 is TGTGCCAGCAGCCACGCGGCGGGCGGGACAGATACGCAGTATTTT. Residues: CASSHAAGGTDTQYF.

The rearrangement links TRBV4-2 to TRBJ1-2, with TRBD1 matching 9 bases. CDR3 size: 14 residues. The germline V gene has CDR1 LGHNA and CDR2 YNFKEQ. Trimming at V came to 1 base and at J to 6 bases, leaving 3 bases not matched to a gene. The CDR3 bases are TGTGCCAGCAGCCAAGGACAGGGGGATGATGGCTACACCTTC. Translation gives CASSQGQGDDGYTF.